The clone carrying this T cell receptor (beta chain) was counted ten times or more. Participants were aged 18 to 89 years from 20 to 30 US areas. Cohorts were assigned according to the clinical history that participants reported. This CDR3 has 17 residues. J lost 5 bases, V lost 8 bases, and 12 bases had no gene match. From germline, CDR1 is ENHRY and CDR2 SYGVKD. This record comes from a study of blood T cell repertoires in COVID-19. On the study more broadly: COVID-19 samples collected from the United States, Italy and Spain covered acute and convalescent phases.

In the original workflow: Nucleated cell counts were estimated from reference gene primer amplification. Libraries were prepared by immunoSEQ multiplex PCR; TCRdb keeps only in-frame clonotypes and omits some of them. The V and J calls and clone size are taken from that table; D and trimming were inferred from the DNA. This table holds fewer than 200,000 clones, approximately 79% found once. The sequence derives from a woman aged 55-69 years with acute COVID-19. The sample taken for sequencing was PBMCs or T cells enriched from blood (not recorded which). The chain carries TRBV10-3 and TRBJ1-6, with 10 bases that match TRBD1. CDR3 in amino acids: CAISPWDRGNHNSPLHF. The DNA of the CDR3 is TGTGCCATCTCCCCGTGGGACAGGGGTAACCATAATTCACCCCTCCACTTT.